Below are 20 T cell receptor beta chains sequenced from a single sample in a study of blood T cell repertoires in COVID-19. TCRdb's copy holds only in-frame clones and misses some; the assay was immunoSEQ multiplex PCR. The table lists some 50,000 clones, 83% of them singletons. Sequenced sample: peripheral blood. Source of these receptors: a woman of 80 years or more with acute or convalescent COVID-19.

The rearrangement uses TRBV18 and TRBJ2-3; tentatively, D is TRBD2 (6 bases). Trimming left V 3 bases short and J 6 bases short, with 7 bases between. CDR1 is KGHSH, CDR2 LQKENI, per germline. This CDR3 has 12 amino acids. CDR3 in DNA: TGTGCCAGCTCACCCCGGGAGGATACGCAGTATTTT. This gives the protein CASSPREDTQYF.

Turning to this clone: Other DNA sequences of this sample code for an identical CDR3. J is TRBJ1-1 and V is TRBV18; 9 bases map to TRBD1. Germline trimming cut 3 bases from V and 5 bases from J; bases unmatched to any gene: 1. The germline CDR1 and CDR2 sequences are KGHSH and LQKENI. The CDR3 is made up of 13 amino acids. The CDR3 protein is CASSPGQGTEAFF. CDR3 bases: TGTGCCAGCTCACCGGGACAGGGAACTGAAGCTTTCTTT.

This chain uses TRBV6-5 with TRBJ2-5, with D maybe TRBD2 (6 bases). The length of the CDR3 is 13 residues. The germline V and J ends were trimmed by 6 bases and 5 bases, with 13 bases remaining between them. Germline lookup yields CDR1 MNHEY and CDR2 SVGAGI. The CDR3 spells CASSPGLKETQYF. The CDR3, as DNA: TGTGCCAGCAGCCCGGGACTCAAGGAGACCCAGTACTTC.

V is TRBV30 and J is TRBJ2-1, with D possibly matching TRBD1 (6 bases). This CDR3 is built from 14 residues. V was clipped by 1 base and J by 9 bases, with 16 bases between them. CDR1 GTSNPN and CDR2 SVGIG come from the germline V gene (reference sequence). The CDR3 DNA is TGTGCCTGGAGTGGCCACAGGGTTTCAGCTGAGCAGTTCTTC. Amino acid sequence: CAWSGHRVSAEQFF. The full variable domain, in which reference TRBV30 and TRBJ2-1 provide the parts outside the CDR3, is SQTIHQWPATLVQPVGSPLSLECTVEGTSNPNLYWYRQAAGRGLQLLFYSVGIGQISSEVPQNLSASRPQDRQFILSSKKLLLSDSGFYLCAWSGHRVSAEQFFGPGTRLTVL.

This chain uses TRBV6-1 with TRBJ2-1, with D possibly being TRBD2 (6 bases). The CDR3 totals 15 residues. V was trimmed by 1 base and J by 6 bases, leaving 13 bases between them. CDR1 is MNHNS and CDR2 is SASEGT in the germline V gene. CDR3 loop: CASSEGQMEGNEQFF. The CDR3 DNA sequence: TGTGCCAGCAGTGAAGGACAGATGGAGGGCAATGAGCAGTTCTTC.

The chain employs TRBV2 and TRBJ2-7, with no clear D. Per germline, CDR1 SNHLY and CDR2 FYNNEI. This CDR3 has 14 residues. V was cut by 5 bases and J by 2 bases, with 13 bases left in between. CDR3 in amino acids: CASSLRRLTYEQYF. For the CDR3, the DNA is TGTGCCAGCAGTCTCCGCAGGTTAACCTACGAGCAGTACTTC. The variable domain in full, completed from reference TRBV2 and TRBJ2-7, reads EPEVTQTPSHQVTQMGQEVILRCVPISNHLYFYWYRQILGQKVEFLVSFYNNEISEKSEIFDDQFSVERPDGSNFTLKIRSTKLEDSAMYFCASSLRRLTYEQYFGPGTRLTVT.

CDR3 region: CASSTDRGQYF. DNA of the CDR3: TGTGCCAGCAGCACCGACAGGGGCCAGTACTTC. The chain uses TRBV7-8 and TRBJ2-5, with TRBD1 matching over 8 bases. Germline V gene data show CDR1 as SGHVS and CDR2 as FQNEAQ. V lost 5 bases to trimming and J lost 10 bases; unmatched junction nucleotides: 3. This CDR3 has 11 amino acids. The full variable domain, rest sourced from reference TRBV7-8 and TRBJ2-5, is GAGVSQSPRYKVAKRGQDVALRCDPISGHVSLFWYQQALGQGPEFLTYFQNEAQLDKSGLPSDRFFAERPEGSVSTLKIQRTQQEDSAVYLCASSTDRGQYFGPGTRLLVL.

This clone has only a few counts. The rearrangement links TRBV2 to TRBJ2-7, with D tentatively TRBD2 (6 bases). The CDR3 is 15 amino acids. With 7 bases removed from V and 4 bases from J, the gap between germline ends came to 20 bases. Per the germline V gene, CDR1 is SNHLY and CDR2 is FYNNEI. In nucleotides, the CDR3 is TGTGCCAGCAATGGGCAGGGACTTAACGCATACGAGCAGTACTTC. Translated: CASNGQGLNAYEQYF.

This chain joins TRBV10-1 and TRBJ2-2; 8 positions match TRBD2. Germline V CDR1 and CDR2: WNHNN, SYGVQD (reference sequence). The CDR3 extends over 19 amino acids. J lost 0 bases, V lost 2 bases, and 11 bases had no gene match. The CDR3 bases are TGCGCCAGCAGTGAGCCCTTTAGGACTAGCCACACGAACACCGGGGAGCTGTTTTTT. It codes for CASSEPFRTSHTNTGELFF.

The chain recombines TRBV13 with TRBJ2-4; a weak D match, TRBD1 (5 bases). There are 13 residues in the CDR3. Germline CDR1 reads PRHDT; CDR2 reads FYEKMQ (reference sequence). The V end was cut by 0 bases, the J end by 7 bases, with 7 bases between. CDR3 coding DNA: TGTGCCAGCAGCTTAGGACAGGTGAACATTCAGTACTTC. Translation gives CASSLGQVNIQYF.

This clone was counted only a few times. Written as DNA, the CDR3 is TGTGCCAGCAGCCGCGGAGCCGGGACAGGGACACCCGGGGAGCTGTTTTTT. This translates into CASSRGAGTGTPGELFF. V and J are TRBV3-1 (or the pseudogene TRBV3-2) and TRBJ2-2; 9 nucleotides align to TRBD1. V shed 4 bases and J 6 bases; nucleotides not matched to a gene: 12. From germline, CDR1 is LGHDT and CDR2 YNNKEL (reference sequence). CDR3 length: 17 residues.

J is TRBJ2-1 and V is TRBV5-1; D possibly corresponds to TRBD1 (5 bases). The CDR3 runs 14 residues. The germline CDR1 and CDR2 sequences are SGHRS and YFSETQ. The germline V and J ends were trimmed by 5 bases and 8 bases, with 17 bases remaining between them. The CDR3 sequence: CASRGQGSSDEQFF. The CDR3 DNA reads as TGCGCCAGCAGGGGGCAGGGAAGTTCGGATGAGCAGTTCTTC. The variable domain in full, with the rest retrieved from reference TRBV5-1 and TRBJ2-1, is KAGVTQTPRYLIKTRGQQVTLSCSPISGHRSVSWYQQTPGQGLQFLFEYFSETQRNKGNFPGRFSGRQFSNSRSEMNVSTLELGDSALYLCASRGQGSSDEQFFGPGTRLTVL.

The chain has TRBV27 and TRBJ2-7; a possible D gene is TRBD2 (6 bases). With 5 bases removed from V and 1 base from J, the gap between germline ends came to 12 bases. Germline V gene data show CDR1 as MNHEY and CDR2 as SMNVEV (reference sequence). This CDR3 spans 14 amino acids. CDR3 amino acids: CASSLATGSYEQYF. The CDR3, as DNA: TGTGCCAGCAGTCTAGCGACCGGGTCCTACGAGCAGTACTTC.

The genes are TRBV7-9 and TRBJ1-4, with D uncertain. This CDR3 spans 13 amino acids. Trimming removed 5 bases at V and 8 bases at J, with 12 bases between. Germline lookup yields CDR1 SEHNR and CDR2 FQNEAQ (reference sequence). CDR3 residues: CASSRFMREKLFF. For the CDR3, the DNA is TGTGCCAGCAGCCGATTCATGAGGGAAAAACTGTTTTTT.

The V and J genes are TRBV4-1 and TRBJ1-1; D is unresolved. The CDR3 contains 13 residues. Germline CDR1 and CDR2: MGHRA and YSYEKL. Between the trimmed V and J ends, which lost 6 bases and 0 bases, there was a span of 8 bases. For the CDR3, the DNA is TGCGCCAGCAGTTGGAGGATGAACACTGAAGCTTTCTTT. Protein product: CASSWRMNTEAFF.

This clone came up a few times. This chain uses TRBV2 with TRBJ1-2; D call uncertain. The CDR3 sequence is 15 residues long. Trimming removed 2 bases from V and 3 bases from J, with 13 bases in between. Germline loops: CDR1 SNHLY, CDR2 FYNNEI. In DNA, the CDR3 is TGTGCCAGCAGTGAACTCCCAAGGGAGGACTATGGCTACACCTTC. Translation gives CASSELPREDYGYTF.

This chain joins TRBV15 and TRBJ2-5; tentatively, D is TRBD1 (6 bases). Germline CDR1 reads LNHNV; CDR2 reads YYDKDF (reference sequence). The CDR3 is 15 amino acids. Deletions cut 0 bases from V and 1 base from J, with 9 bases between. The CDR3 is CATSRDQGIQETQYF. DNA of the CDR3: TGTGCCACCAGCAGAGATCAGGGGATCCAAGAGACCCAGTACTTC.

CDR3 protein: CASSRDRGNNEQFF. The CDR3 DNA follows: TGTGCCAGCAGCCGGGACAGGGGGAACAATGAGCAGTTCTTC. The V call is TRBV6-5, the J call TRBJ2-1, with 11 nucleotides matching TRBD1. Germline V gene lookup returns CDR1 MNHEY and CDR2 SVGAGI. The CDR3 covers 14 residues. Trimming removed 6 bases from V and 5 bases from J; junction bases left unmatched: 3.

The V call is TRBV9, the J call TRBJ1-3; D ambiguous. CDR1 and CDR2 (germline): SGDLS, YYNGEE. Trimming pared 0 bases from V and 2 bases from J, leaving 6 bases between. This CDR3 region has 14 residues. DNA of the CDR3: TGTGCCAGCAGCGTAGCCGCGACTGGAAACACCATATATTTT. Protein: CASSVAATGNTIYF.

This clone is a singleton in its sample. The chain combines TRBV30 with TRBJ2-1; tentative D call: TRBD2 (5 bases). Germline CDR1 GTSNPN, CDR2 SVGIG (reference sequence). The CDR3 has 13 amino acids. V was pared by 5 bases and J by 2 bases, with 10 bases between. The CDR3: CAWVGGPYNEQFF. CDR3 sequence (DNA): TGTGCCTGGGTCGGAGGTCCCTACAATGAGCAGTTCTTC.